Given below is one TCR beta chain in context. CD8+ and CD4+ T cells taken from blood had their TCR beta sequenced. The CD8+ and CD4+ T cells were isolated magnetically using a negative isolation approach, whereas the TEMRA cells were enriched by FACS. These data originate in a study of CD8 T cells in Susac syndrome. An input of 0.5 to 1 ug of RNA was subjected to reverse transcription using random hexamers. An immunoSEQ multiplex PCR generated amplified TCR beta CDR3 products spanning 54 Vbeta and 13 Jbeta. MiXCR, run by TCRdb on the immunoSEQ multiplex PCR reads, gives a single entry per CDR3 protein. The sample includes about 200,000 distinct CDR3 sequences, about 95% of them seen just once. Germline V gives CDR1 ENHRY, CDR2 SYGVKD. With 6 bases clipped from V and 5 bases from J, the junction kept 10 bases outside the gene matches. The CDR3 has 15 residues.

This chain joins TRBV10-3 and TRBJ2-5; 9 bases line up with TRBD1. The source is a human donor with multiple sclerosis. Sequencing was carried out using CD4+ T cells from PBMCs. CDR3 bases: TGTGCCATCAGAACCGGGACAGGGAAGTTGGAGACCCAGTACTTC. Encoded protein: CAIRTGTGKLETQYF.